This T cell receptor beta chain was captured by sequencing in a study of blood T cells in healthy people across ages. The CDR3 contains 13 residues. Between the trimmed V and J ends, which lost 1 base and 10 bases, there was a span of 11 bases. Study observations and caveats: When set beside aged donors, long-lived donors presented more naive CD4+ cells and higher diversity.

This clonotype has only a few counts. Its cognate antigen is unknown. The second PCR ran roughly 6 to 11 cycles with a sample-barcoded 5' primer and J-beta primers. TCRdb passed the 5' RACE reads through MiXCR, listing each CDR3 protein once. Among 1.5 million or so distinct CDR3 sequences listed, approximately 42% were seen once. The receptor was isolated from a woman under 30 in good health. The chain joins TRBV12-3 or TRBV12-4 to TRBJ2-1; weak D call: TRBD2 (6 bases). The sequencing sample was made of blood. CDR3 protein: CASSLVRRDEQFF. CDR3 coding DNA: TGTGCCAGCAGTTTAGTTCGGAGGGACGAGCAGTTCTTC.